The 21 T cell receptor beta chains below were found in one sample sequenced in a study of early T cells in non-severe SARS-CoV-2 infection. TCRdb independently ran MiXCR on the 5' RACE reads; one entry per CDR3 protein. The data show more than 55,000 distinct CDR3 sequences, with roughly 4.6% seen just once and roughly 3.6% held by the top ten. The sample was whole blood, taken at baseline. Receptors originate from an adult who was a healthcare worker with PCR-confirmed SARS-CoV-2 infection or an uninfected control (not recorded which). The donor label of this sample is uncertain.

This clonotype was seen more than once but under ten times. The V gene is TRBV11-2, the J gene TRBJ2-7; D is possibly TRBD1 or TRBD2 (5 bases each). Germline loops: CDR1 SGHAT, CDR2 FQNNGV. This CDR3 has 14 residues. V shed 5 bases and J shed 2 bases, with 13 bases lying between them. This chain's CDR3 is CASSRGPMAYEQYF. The CDR3 region has the DNA TGTGCCAGCAGCCGGGGACCTATGGCCTACGAGCAGTACTTC.

The genes are TRBV16 and TRBJ2-1, with unresolved D. From germline, CDR1 is KGHSY and CDR2 FQNENV. CDR3 length: 13 amino acids. V was trimmed by 0 bases and J by 7 bases, leaving 7 bases between them. The CDR3 bases are TGTGCCAGCAGCCAATCACTGTGGAATGAGCAGTTCTTC. This translates into CASSQSLWNEQFF.

This clonotype has more than one count but fewer than ten. The V call is TRBV5-1, the J call TRBJ2-7, with unresolved D. Trimming cost V 4 bases and J 0 bases, with 8 bases left between them. The CDR3 has 13 amino acids. Germline values: CDR1 SGHRS, CDR2 YFSETQ. CDR3: CASSSSVSYEQYF. CDR3 coding DNA: TGCGCCAGCAGCAGCAGTGTCTCCTACGAGCAGTACTTC.

This clonotype was counted many times. The J gene is TRBJ1-2, the V gene TRBV12-3 or TRBV12-4, with 8 positions matching TRBD1. The ends lost 7 bases at V and 6 bases at J; junction bases unmatched: 10. The CDR3 runs to 14 residues. CDR3 DNA sequence: TGTGCCAGCATCTCCGGGACAGGCCATCATGGCTACACCTTC. Its protein product is CASISGTGHHGYTF.

Many counts were recorded for this clonotype. This chain links TRBV11-2 with TRBJ1-4; D may be TRBD1 (5 bases). The ends were cut back, 5 bases at V and 8 bases at J, with 15 bases in the middle. Germline CDR1 SGHAT, CDR2 FQNNGV. The CDR3 has 14 residues. CDR3 DNA: TGTGCCAGCAGCCTGGGACTGCGGTCGGAAAAACTGTTTTTT. Amino acid sequence: CASSLGLRSEKLFF.

The table lists this clonotype with many counts. The chain employs TRBV6-1 and TRBJ1-1; D unresolved. This CDR3 has 13 residues. From germline, CDR1 is MNHNS and CDR2 SASEGT. Trimming took off 6 bases at V and 1 base at J, with 9 bases between the two ends. Here the CDR3 reads CASRGGRNTEAFF. Here the CDR3 DNA reads TGTGCCAGCAGGGGCGGGAGGAACACTGAAGCTTTCTTT.

There are many counts of this clonotype. V is TRBV21-1 and J is TRBJ2-2; the D call in the table, TRBD1, was not verified against the DNA. TRBV21-1 represents a pseudogene. This CDR3 has 18 amino acids. The CDR3 loop is CASSKGDWDTRDTGELFF. CDR3 DNA sequence: TGTGCCAGCAGCAAAGGGGACTGGGACACCAGGGACACCGGGGAGCTGTTTTTT.

The chain has TRBV28 and TRBJ1-6; 7 positions agree with TRBD1. Germline lookup yields CDR1 MDHEN and CDR2 SYDVKM. The length of the CDR3 is 14 residues. With V trimmed by 1 base and J by 7 bases, 1 base remained unmatched. The CDR3 bases are TGTGCCAGCAGTTTATCACAGGGGAATTCACCCCTCCACTTT. It is translated as CASSLSQGNSPLHF.

This chain connects TRBV6-1 to TRBJ2-2, with 8 bases identical to TRBD2. The CDR3 has 18 amino acids. Germline assignment: CDR1 MNHNS and CDR2 SASEGT. J lost 1 base, V lost 5 bases, and 12 bases had no gene match. CDR3 bases: TGTGCCAGCAGTTACCCTCTTTTTAGCGGGGTGAACACCGGGGAGCTGTTTTTT. Protein sequence: CASSYPLFSGVNTGELFF.

The chain uses TRBV7-2 and TRBJ2-1; the D gene could be TRBD1 or TRBD2 (6 bases each). This CDR3 has 18 residues. The ends were cut back, 5 bases at V and 8 bases at J, with 28 bases in the middle. The germline V gene has CDR1 SGHTA and CDR2 FQGNSA. This chain's CDR3 is CASSGASGARDLSYEQFF. The CDR3 DNA reads TGTGCCAGCAGCGGAGCCTCGGGGGCCCGGGACTTGTCTTATGAGCAGTTCTTC.

The gene calls are TRBV9 and TRBJ2-2, with 7 bases identical to TRBD2. Germline lookup yields CDR1 SGDLS and CDR2 YYNGEE. The CDR3 covers 15 residues. Losses at the gene ends were 4 bases for V and 4 bases for J; bases not matched to a gene: 7. In nucleotides, the CDR3 is TGTGCCAGCAGCCAAGGGGAGGGAAGCACCGGGGAGCTGTTTTTT. It yields the protein CASSQGEGSTGELFF.

The chain links TRBV9 to TRBJ1-1, with 8 bases lining up with TRBD1. V shed 2 bases, J shed 2 bases, and the junction held 8 bases outside the gene matches. CDR1 and CDR2 from the germline V gene are SGDLS and YYNGEE. The CDR3 runs to 16 residues. The CDR3 DNA follows: TGTGCCAGCAGCGTTTTATCCGGGACAGGCAACACTGAAGCTTTCTTT. Translating gives CASSVLSGTGNTEAFF.

The CDR3 nucleotides are TGTGCCAGCAGCCGGGCCTCATGGGGCAATCAGCCCCAGCATTTT. Protein product: CASSRASWGNQPQHF. The chain links TRBV13 to TRBJ1-5; D unclear. There are 15 residues in the CDR3. V was clipped by 5 bases and J by 2 bases, with 13 bases between them. Per the germline V gene, CDR1 is PRHDT and CDR2 is FYEKMQ (reference sequence). The variable domain in full, completed from reference TRBV13 and TRBJ1-5, reads AAGVIQSPRHLIKEKRETATLKCYPIPRHDTVYWYQQGPGQDPQFLISFYEKMQSDKGSIPDRFSAQQFSDYHSELNMSSLELGDSALYFCASSRASWGNQPQHFGDGTRLSIL.

Many counts were recorded for this clonotype. The V and J genes are TRBV3-1 and TRBJ2-3; either TRBD1 or TRBD2 may supply D (6 bases each). V lost 2 bases to trimming and J lost 5 bases, with 23 bases between them. The CDR3 extends over 18 amino acids. Germline CDR1 LGHDT, CDR2 YNNKEL (reference sequence). CDR3 sequence reads: CASSQFWVPGGHGDTQYF. CDR3 sequence (DNA): TGTGCCAGCAGCCAATTCTGGGTCCCCGGGGGCCATGGAGATACGCAGTATTTT.

The chain has TRBV19 and TRBJ1-5; the match to TRBD1 covers 9 bases. Looked up from germline, CDR1 is LNHDA and CDR2 is SQIVND (reference sequence). V was pared by 6 bases and J by 4 bases, with 4 bases of the junction left unmatched. The CDR3 loop spans 14 amino acids. In DNA form, the CDR3 reads TGTGCCAGTAGCTGGACAGGGGTAAATCAGCCCCAGCATTTT. Amino acid sequence: CASSWTGVNQPQHF.

This clonotype was seen many times. This sequence joins TRBV5-1 and TRBJ1-1; no reliable D call. Trimming pared 4 bases from V and 1 base from J, leaving 11 bases between. CDR1 and CDR2 (germline): SGHRS, YFSETQ. The CDR3 extends over 14 amino acids. The CDR3 DNA reads TGCGCCAGCAGCCCCCCACAGCGGAACACTGAAGCTTTCTTT. Protein sequence: CASSPPQRNTEAFF.

This clonotype was observed a few times. The rearrangement links TRBV6-6 to TRBJ1-1; D is undetermined. CDR1 and CDR2 (germline): MNHNY, SVGAGI (reference sequence). The length of the CDR3 is 12 residues. Trimming removed 5 bases at V and 6 bases at J, with 10 bases between. CDR3 sequence reads: CASSTPPPEAFF. For the CDR3, the DNA is TGTGCCAGCAGTACTCCCCCCCCTGAAGCTTTCTTT.

At least ten counts were recorded for this clonotype. J is TRBJ2-3 and V is TRBV7-2; D perhaps matches TRBD2 (6 bases). CDR3 length: 15 residues. The germline V gene has CDR1 SGHTA and CDR2 FQGNSA. V dropped 5 bases and J dropped 2 bases, with 14 bases sitting between them. The DNA of the CDR3 is TGTGCCAGCAGCCCCGACGGGAGTTACACAGATACGCAGTATTTT. Its protein is CASSPDGSYTDTQYF.

This clonotype has ten or more counts. The chain joins TRBV11-2 to TRBJ2-2, with D possibly matching TRBD2 (7 bases). CDR1 and CDR2 from the germline V gene are SGHAT and FQNNGV. The CDR3 has 16 amino acids. The V end was cut by 6 bases, the J end by 5 bases, with 19 bases between. CDR3 residues: CASRSTGGIVTGELFF. Here the CDR3 DNA reads TGTGCCAGCAGATCTACGGGGGGCATTGTGACCGGGGAGCTGTTTTTT.

This clonotype was counted many times. The chain carries TRBV14 and TRBJ1-2, with D perhaps matching TRBD1 (6 bases). V was trimmed by 0 bases and J by 6 bases, leaving 8 bases between them. CDR1 SGHDN and CDR2 FVKESK come from the germline V gene. The CDR3 runs to 13 residues. The CDR3 bases are TGTGCCAGCAGCCAAGATCAGGGGCATGGCTACACCTTC. As protein: CASSQDQGHGYTF.

This clonotype was observed many times. The rearrangement links TRBV12-3 or TRBV12-4 to TRBJ2-1; 7 nucleotides agree with TRBD1. The CDR3 loop spans 14 amino acids. After removal of 5 bases from V and 2 bases from J, the junction contained 3 bases not matched to a gene. CDR3 nucleotides: TGTGCCAGCAGTCCGGGACAGACCTACAATGAGCAGTTCTTC. Its translation: CASSPGQTYNEQFF.